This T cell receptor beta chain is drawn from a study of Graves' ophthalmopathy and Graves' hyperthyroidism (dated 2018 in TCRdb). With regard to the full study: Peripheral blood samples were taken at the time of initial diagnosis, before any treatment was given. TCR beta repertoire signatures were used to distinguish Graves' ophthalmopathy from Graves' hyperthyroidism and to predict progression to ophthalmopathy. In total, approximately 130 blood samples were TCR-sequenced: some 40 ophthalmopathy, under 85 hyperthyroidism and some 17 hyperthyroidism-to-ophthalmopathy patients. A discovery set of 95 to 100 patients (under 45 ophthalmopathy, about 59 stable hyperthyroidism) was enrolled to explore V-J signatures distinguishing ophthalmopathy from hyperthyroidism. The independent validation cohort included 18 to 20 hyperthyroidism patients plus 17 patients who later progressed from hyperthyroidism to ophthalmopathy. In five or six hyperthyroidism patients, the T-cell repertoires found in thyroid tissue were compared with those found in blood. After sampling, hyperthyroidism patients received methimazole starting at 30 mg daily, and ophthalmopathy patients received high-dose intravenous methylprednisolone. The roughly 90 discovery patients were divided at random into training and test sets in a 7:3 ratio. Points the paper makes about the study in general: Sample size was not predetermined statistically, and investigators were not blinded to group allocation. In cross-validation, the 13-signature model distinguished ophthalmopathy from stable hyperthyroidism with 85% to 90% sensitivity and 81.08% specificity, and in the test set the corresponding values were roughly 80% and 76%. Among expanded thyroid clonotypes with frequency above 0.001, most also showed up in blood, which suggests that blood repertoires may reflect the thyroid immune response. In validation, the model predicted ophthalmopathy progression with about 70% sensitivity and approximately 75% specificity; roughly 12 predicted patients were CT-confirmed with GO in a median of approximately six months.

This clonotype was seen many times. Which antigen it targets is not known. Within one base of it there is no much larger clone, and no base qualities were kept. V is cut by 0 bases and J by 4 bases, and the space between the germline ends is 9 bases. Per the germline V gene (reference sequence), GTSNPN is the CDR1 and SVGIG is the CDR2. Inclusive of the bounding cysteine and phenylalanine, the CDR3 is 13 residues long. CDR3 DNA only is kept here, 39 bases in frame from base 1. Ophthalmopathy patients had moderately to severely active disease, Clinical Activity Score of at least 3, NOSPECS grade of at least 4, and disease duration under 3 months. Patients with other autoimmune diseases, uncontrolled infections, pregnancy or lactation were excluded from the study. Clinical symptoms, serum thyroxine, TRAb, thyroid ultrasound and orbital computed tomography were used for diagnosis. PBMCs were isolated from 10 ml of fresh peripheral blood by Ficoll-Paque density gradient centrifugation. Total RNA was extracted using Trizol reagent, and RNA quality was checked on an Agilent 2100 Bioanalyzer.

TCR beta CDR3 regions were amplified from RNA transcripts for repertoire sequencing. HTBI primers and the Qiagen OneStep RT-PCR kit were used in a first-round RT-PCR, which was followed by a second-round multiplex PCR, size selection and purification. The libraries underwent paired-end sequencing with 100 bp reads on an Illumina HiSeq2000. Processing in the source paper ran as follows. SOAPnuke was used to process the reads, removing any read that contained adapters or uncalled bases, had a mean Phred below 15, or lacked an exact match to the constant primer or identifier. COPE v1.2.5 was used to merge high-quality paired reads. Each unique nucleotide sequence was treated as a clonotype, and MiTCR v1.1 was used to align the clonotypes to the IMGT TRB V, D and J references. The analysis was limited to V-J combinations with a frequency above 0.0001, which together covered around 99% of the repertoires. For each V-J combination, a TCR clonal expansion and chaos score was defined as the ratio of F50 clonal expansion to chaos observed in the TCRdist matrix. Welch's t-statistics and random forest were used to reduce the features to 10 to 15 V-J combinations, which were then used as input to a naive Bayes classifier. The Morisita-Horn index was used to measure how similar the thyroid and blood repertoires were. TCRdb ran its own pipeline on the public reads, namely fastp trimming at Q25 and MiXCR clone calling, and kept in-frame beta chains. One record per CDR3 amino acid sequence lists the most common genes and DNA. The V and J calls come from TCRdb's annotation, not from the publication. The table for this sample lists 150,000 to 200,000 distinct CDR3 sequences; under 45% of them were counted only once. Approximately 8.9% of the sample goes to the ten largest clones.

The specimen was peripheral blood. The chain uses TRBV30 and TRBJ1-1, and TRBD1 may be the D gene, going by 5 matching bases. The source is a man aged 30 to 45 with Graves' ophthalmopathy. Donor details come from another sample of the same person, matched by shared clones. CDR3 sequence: CAWSVYGGTEAFF. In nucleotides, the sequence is TGTGCCTGGAGTGTATACGGGGGCACTGAAGCTTTCTTT.